A selection of T cell receptor beta chains follows, all from one sample in a study of T-cell reconstitution after alpha-beta-depleted transplantation in children. TCRdb re-called the PCR reads with MiXCR, one entry per CDR3 protein. The data hold over 400,000 distinct CDR3 sequences, with about 12% observed a single time. The specimen was PBMCs from the stem cell graft donor, collected from the stem cell graft. The receptors shown here come from a human donor who donated a stem cell graft to a child with combined immunodeficiency. CDR3s include the opening cysteine and the closing phenylalanine or tryptophan. D genes are given only for firm matches. Clone size is given for some rows only: seen once, a few or many times, or a class if the clone is expanded.

CASSARTRSYEQYF,TGTGCCAGCAGCGCACGGACTAGGTCCTACGAGCAGTACTTC,.,TRBD2,TRBV7-2,TRBJ2-7
CASSSHGGELFF,TGTGCCAGCAGCTCCCACGGCGGGGAGCTGTTTTTT,many,.,TRBV7-2,TRBJ2-2
CASSLPGQGNEQFF,TGTGCCAGCAGTTTACCGGGACAGGGGAATGAGCAGTTCTTC,.,TRBD1,TRBV6-5,TRBJ2-1
CASSLDRGRANEQFF,TGTGCCAGCAGTTTAGACAGGGGGAGGGCCAATGAGCAGTTCTTC,.,TRBD1,TRBV27,TRBJ2-1
CASSPRTGRVYEQYF,TGTGCCAGCAGTCCCCGGACAGGGAGGGTCTACGAGCAGTACTTC,few,.,TRBV12-3/TRBV12-4,TRBJ2-7
CASSGLDRGTYEQYF,TGTGCCAGCTCTGGGCTGGACAGGGGGACCTACGAGCAGTACTTC,many,TRBD1,TRBV2,TRBJ2-7
CASSRRRAGGREQFF,TGTGCCAGCAGCCGTCGGAGGGCGGGGGGGCGTGAGCAGTTCTTC,.,TRBD2,TRBV7-8,TRBJ2-1
CASSLVWTQPPYEQYF,TGTGCCAGCAGCTTAGTATGGACTCAACCCCCCTACGAGCAGTACTTC,few,.,TRBV7-2,TRBJ2-7
CASSQDPMTSDFYNEQFF,TGTGCCAGCAGCCAAGATCCCATGACTAGCGATTTCTACAATGAGCAGTTCTTC,few,TRBD2,TRBV3-1,TRBJ2-1
CASSNGGNEQFF,TGTGCCAGCAGCAACGGGGGAAATGAGCAGTTCTTC,few,.,TRBV6-2/TRBV6-3,TRBJ2-1
CASSLSQRNYEQYF,TGTGCCAGCAGCTTAAGCCAGCGGAACTACGAGCAGTACTTC,few,.,TRBV11-1,TRBJ2-7
CASSDSFVTDTQYF,TGTGCCAGCAGTGACTCATTCGTCACAGATACGCAGTATTTT,few,.,TRBV2,TRBJ2-3
CASSPRWGALDTEAFF,TGCGCCAGCAGCCCCCGATGGGGGGCGTTGGACACTGAAGCTTTCTTT,.,.,TRBV5-1,TRBJ1-1
CASSLGRGPSSYEQYF,TGTGCCAGCAGCTTAGGTCGGGGCCCGAGCTCCTACGAGCAGTACTTC,few,.,TRBV11-2,TRBJ2-7
CASSLRRGQSDEQFF,TGTGCCAGCAGCCTTCGGCGGGGACAGTCGGATGAGCAGTTCTTC,.,.,TRBV7-8,TRBJ2-1
CASSGGGPLDYEQYF,TGTGCCAGCAGCGGCGGAGGGCCCCTAGACTACGAGCAGTACTTC,.,.,TRBV9,TRBJ2-7
CSASASYGYTF,TGCAGTGCTAGTGCAAGCTATGGCTACACCTTC,few,.,TRBV20-1,TRBJ1-2
CASSQGQYRGEKLFF,TGTGCCAGCAGTCAGGGACAGTATCGGGGGGAAAAACTGTTTTTT,few,TRBD1,TRBV12-3/TRBV12-4,TRBJ1-4
CASSLSLREGQPQHF,TGTGCCAGCAGTTTATCCCTTCGGGAGGGTCAGCCCCAGCATTTT,few,.,TRBV12-3/TRBV12-4,TRBJ1-5
CASSRFQGTDTQYF,TGTGCCAGCAGTCGATTTCAGGGGACAGATACGCAGTATTTT,.,.,TRBV12-3/TRBV12-4,TRBJ2-3
CASSLRDVSYEQYF,TGCGCCAGCAGCCTACGGGACGTCTCCTACGAGCAGTACTTC,few,.,TRBV4-1,TRBJ2-7
CSVEAPLAGVYNEQFF,TGCAGCGTTGAAGCCCCTCTAGCGGGAGTCTACAATGAGCAGTTCTTC,few,TRBD2,TRBV29-1,TRBJ2-1
CASSLANLGGREQYF,TGTGCCAGCAGCTTAGCGAACCTAGGGGGGCGCGAGCAGTACTTC,many,.,TRBV7-2,TRBJ2-7
CSAAKGAETQYF,TGCAGTGCGGCGAAGGGCGCTGAGACCCAGTACTTC,few,.,TRBV20-1,TRBJ2-5
CASSWGQLYNEQFF,TGTGCCAGCAGCTGGGGACAGCTCTACAATGAGCAGTTCTTC,.,TRBD1,TRBV7-9,TRBJ2-1
CAIGHPNNEQFF,TGTGCCATCGGGCACCCAAACAATGAGCAGTTCTTC,few,.,TRBV10-3,TRBJ2-1
CASSSGHGTNEKLFF,TGTGCCAGCAGCTCTGGACATGGAACTAATGAAAAACTGTTTTTT,.,.,TRBV7-6,TRBJ1-4
CASSQLAGGRGGEQYF,TGCGCCAGCAGCCAACTAGCGGGGGGGCGGGGTGGCGAGCAGTACTTC,.,TRBD2,TRBV4-3,TRBJ2-7
CASSPRRVQFF,TGTGCCAGCAGCCCCCGTAGGGTGCAGTTCTTC,many,.,TRBV12-3/TRBV12-4,TRBJ2-1
CASSPGQGASTGELFF,TGTGCCAGCAGTCCCGGACAGGGGGCGAGCACCGGGGAGCTGTTTTTT,.,TRBD1,TRBV12-3/TRBV12-4,TRBJ2-2
CASSQDVGTTYNEQFF,TGCGCCAGCAGCCAAGATGTCGGCACCACCTACAATGAGCAGTTCTTC,.,.,TRBV4-3,TRBJ2-1
CASSYSLRLLAGMETQYF,TGTGCCAGCAGTTACTCGCTCCGCTTGCTAGCGGGAATGGAGACCCAGTACTTC,.,TRBD2,TRBV6-5,TRBJ2-5
CASSLGAANMQYF,TGTGCCAGCAGCTTAGGGGCAGCCAACATGCAGTACTTC,.,.,TRBV7-2,TRBJ2-7
CAISSRDSYNEQFF,TGTGCCATCAGCAGCCGGGACAGCTACAATGAGCAGTTCTTC,many,TRBD1,TRBV10-3,TRBJ2-1
CASNSWEGLNTGELFF,TGTGCCAGCAACTCTTGGGAGGGGCTGAACACCGGGGAGCTGTTTTTT,few,TRBD2,TRBV12-3/TRBV12-4,TRBJ2-2
CASSYNLLAGNQETQYF,TGTGCCAGCAGTTACAATCTCCTAGCGGGGAATCAAGAGACCCAGTACTTC,.,TRBD2,TRBV6-2/TRBV6-3,TRBJ2-5
CASSQSWGQGGGYTF,TGCGCCAGCAGCCAATCCTGGGGACAGGGCGGTGGCTACACCTTC,.,TRBD1,TRBV4-3,TRBJ1-2
CASSLGGQGSSYEQYF,TGTGCCAGCAGTTTAGGGGGACAGGGGAGCTCCTACGAGCAGTACTTC,.,TRBD1,TRBV12-3/TRBV12-4,TRBJ2-7
CASSFSGDLAKNIQYF,TGTGCCAGCAGTTTTAGCGGAGACCTAGCCAAAAACATTCAGTACTTC,.,.,TRBV12-3/TRBV12-4,TRBJ2-4
CASSLTGGRQPQHF,TGTGCCAGCTCATTGACAGGGGGACGGCAGCCCCAGCATTTT,.,TRBD1,TRBV18,TRBJ1-5
CASSLGQGGRRTEAFF,TGTGCCAGCAGTTTAGGACAGGGAGGTAGAAGAACTGAAGCTTTCTTT,many,TRBD1,TRBV13,TRBJ1-1
CSARDLGAEAFF,TGCAGTGCTAGAGATTTGGGGGCTGAAGCTTTCTTT,.,.,TRBV20-1,TRBJ1-1
CAWSRIQNTEAFF,TGTGCCTGGAGCAGGATCCAGAACACTGAAGCTTTCTTT,.,.,TRBV30,TRBJ1-1
CASSLVYREYNEQFF,TGTGCCAGCAGCTTAGTTTACAGGGAGTACAATGAGCAGTTCTTC,.,.,TRBV7-8,TRBJ2-1
CASSLVAATDTQYF,TGTGCCAGCAGCTTAGTTGCAGCCACAGATACGCAGTATTTT,few,.,TRBV7-2,TRBJ2-3
CASGPGLAGQETQYF,TGTGCCAGCGGTCCGGGACTAGCGGGACAAGAGACCCAGTACTTC,.,TRBD2,TRBV27,TRBJ2-5
CASSNQHRQYF,TGTGCCAGCAGTAACCAACACAGACAGTACTTC,.,.,TRBV6-5,TRBJ2-7
CATSVSDYNEQFF,TGTGCCACCAGTGTTTCGGATTACAATGAGCAGTTCTTC,.,.,TRBV24-1,TRBJ2-1
CASSFRLAGGPLDTQYF,TGTGCCAGCAGTTTCAGACTAGCGGGAGGCCCATTGGATACGCAGTATTTT,few,TRBD2,TRBV6-2/TRBV6-3,TRBJ2-3
CASSQDGGGGRSPLHF,TGCGCCAGCAGCCAAGATGGGGGCGGGGGTCGTTCACCCCTCCACTTT,few,.,TRBV4-3,TRBJ1-6
CASSTEGHSTDTQYF,TGCGCCAGCAGCACAGAGGGGCACAGCACAGATACGCAGTATTTT,few,.,TRBV5-1,TRBJ2-3
CASSQGSLLNYGYTF,TGCGCCAGCAGCCAAGGCTCGTTACTAAACTATGGCTACACCTTC,.,.,TRBV4-3,TRBJ1-2